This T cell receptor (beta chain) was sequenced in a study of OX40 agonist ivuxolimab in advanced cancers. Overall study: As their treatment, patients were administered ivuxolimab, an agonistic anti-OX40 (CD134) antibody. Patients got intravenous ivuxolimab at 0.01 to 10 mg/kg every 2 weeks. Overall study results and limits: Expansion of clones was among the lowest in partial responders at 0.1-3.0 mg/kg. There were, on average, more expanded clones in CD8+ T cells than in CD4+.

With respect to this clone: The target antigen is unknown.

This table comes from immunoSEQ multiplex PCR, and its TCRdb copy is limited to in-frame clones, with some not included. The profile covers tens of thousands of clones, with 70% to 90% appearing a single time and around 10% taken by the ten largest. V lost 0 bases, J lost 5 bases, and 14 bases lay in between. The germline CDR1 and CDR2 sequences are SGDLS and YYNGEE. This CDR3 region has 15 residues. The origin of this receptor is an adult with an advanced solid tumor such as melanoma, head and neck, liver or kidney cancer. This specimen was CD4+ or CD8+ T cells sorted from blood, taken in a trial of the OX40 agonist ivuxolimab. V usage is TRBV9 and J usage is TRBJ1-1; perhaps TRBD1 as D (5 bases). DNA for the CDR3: TGTGCCAGCAGCGTAGCTGAGGCAGGGCGTACTGAAGCTTTCTTT. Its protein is CASSVAEAGRTEAFF.